Below are 2 T cell receptor beta chains sequenced from a single sample in a study of blood T cell repertoires in COVID-19. Repertoires were generated with immunoSEQ multiplex PCR, while TCRdb's copy carries only in-frame clones and drops some. The repertoire holds under 200,000 clones, with less than 90% as singletons. Sequences were obtained from PBMCs or T cells enriched from blood (not recorded which). The receptor source for this set is a woman aged 45 to 65 who had recovered from COVID-19.

This chain links TRBV18 with TRBJ1-5; no clear D. CDR1 is KGHSH and CDR2 is LQKENI in the germline V gene. Deletions cut 6 bases from V and 11 bases from J, with 26 bases between. This CDR3 is 16 amino acids long. The CDR3 here is CASSPQQGTSRVSQHF. The CDR3, as DNA: TGTGCCAGCTCCCCCCAACAAGGTACAAGCCGGGTGTCCCAGCATTTT.

V is TRBV2 and J is TRBJ1-1, with D possibly matching TRBD1 (6 bases). CDR1 SNHLY and CDR2 FYNNEI come from the germline V gene. The CDR3 consists of 14 residues. The V end was cut by 6 bases, the J end by 4 bases, with 15 bases between. CDR3 loop: CASRSRGGSTEAFF. The CDR3 bases are TGTGCCAGCAGGTCCAGGGGCGGGAGCACTGAAGCTTTCTTT. Using reference TRBV2 and TRBJ1-1 for the parts outside the CDR3, the full variable domain is EPEVTQTPSHQVTQMGQEVILRCVPISNHLYFYWYRQILGQKVEFLVSFYNNEISEKSEIFDDQFSVERPDGSNFTLKIRSTKLEDSAMYFCASRSRGGSTEAFFGQGTRLTVV.